This is a list of T cell receptor beta chains from one sample in a study of blood T cells in healthy people across ages. MiXCR, run by TCRdb on the 5' RACE reads, gives a single entry per CDR3 protein. Among roughly 1.9 million distinct CDR3 sequences listed, roughly 43% were seen once. Input material: blood. These receptor sequences come from a human donor in good health. Both conserved end residues are part of each CDR3. The D gene is left open where the match is weak. The size of a clone is reported for some rows only, either as once, few or many, or as a class for expanded clones.

>TRBD1|TRBV2|TRBJ2-1|once
CATQGDRGVGEQFF
TGTGCCACCCAAGGGGACAGGGGAGTGGGTGAGCAGTTCTTC
>TRBD1|TRBV5-1|TRBJ1-2|NA
CASSLEATGVGGYTF
TGCGCCAGCAGCTTGGAGGCTACAGGGGTTGGAGGCTACACCTTC
>NA|TRBV9|TRBJ2-3|many
CASSGVTDTQYF
TGTGCCAGCAGCGGGGTAACAGATACGCAGTATTTT
>NA|TRBV15|TRBJ1-2|NA
CATSPPGSLWLYGHTF
TGTGCCACCAGCCCGCCAGGCTCCCTATGGCTCTATGGCCACACCTTC
>NA|TRBV2|TRBJ1-2|NA
CASRVSWGQGYTF
TGTGCCAGCAGGGTTTCCTGGGGGCAAGGCTACACCTTC
>NA|TRBV20-1|TRBJ1-2|few
CSAPRAVRTYTF
TGCAGTGCCCCCCGGGCAGTACGGACATACACCTTC
>NA|TRBV5-1|TRBJ2-3|NA
CASSLADWVTDTQYF
TGCGCCAGCAGCTTGGCCGATTGGGTCACAGATACGCAGTATTTT
>TRBD1|TRBV20-1|TRBJ1-1|NA
CSARGQQNTEAFF
TGCAGTGCTAGGGGACAGCAGAACACTGAAGCTTTCTTT
>NA|TRBV5-1|TRBJ2-1|few
CASSLYTGYGNEQFF
TGCGCCAGCAGCTTGTACACAGGGTACGGCAATGAGCAGTTCTTC
>TRBD1|TRBV29-1|TRBJ1-1|NA
CSVAPTGVGTEAFF
TGCAGCGTTGCTCCGACAGGGGTAGGCACTGAAGCTTTCTTT
>TRBD1|TRBV12-3/TRBV12-4|TRBJ1-5|few
CASSSTGTGDQPQHF
TGTGCCAGCAGTTCGACCGGGACAGGGGATCAGCCCCAGCATTTT
>NA|TRBV4-3|TRBJ1-1|few
CASSQEVRGNTMNTEAFF
TGCGCCAGCAGCCAAGAAGTGAGGGGGAATACAATGAACACTGAAGCTTTCTTT
>NA|TRBV12-3/TRBV12-4|TRBJ2-7|few
CASRVGWESYEQYF
TGTGCCAGCAGAGTAGGTTGGGAGTCCTACGAGCAGTACTTC
>NA|TRBV28|TRBJ1-5|NA
CASSLYGPTTHF
TGTGCCAGCAGTTTATACGGGCCCACCACGCATTTT
>NA|TRBV20-1|TRBJ2-5|few
CTPVWGETQYF
TGCACTCCCGTGTGGGGCGAGACCCAGTACTTC
>NA|TRBV7-9|TRBJ2-3|NA
CASSLPRPTDTQYF
TGTGCCAGCAGCTTACCTCGCCCCACAGATACGCAGTATTTT
>TRBD1|TRBV7-2|TRBJ2-3|NA
CASSLAGTGGSTDTQYF
TGTGCCAGCAGCTTAGCAGGGACAGGGGGTTCCACAGATACGCAGTATTTT
>NA|TRBV7-6|TRBJ1-5|NA
CASSLSRVGQPQHF
TGTGCCAGCAGCCTAAGCAGGGTCGGTCAGCCCCAGCATTTT
>NA|TRBV28|TRBJ2-1|few
CASSSFTGSNEQFF
TGTGCCAGCAGTTCATTCACAGGGAGCAATGAGCAGTTCTTC
>NA|TRBV5-1|TRBJ1-6|NA
CASSSNSRSRNNNSPLHF
TGCGCCAGCAGTTCTAATAGCCGATCCCGGAATAATAATTCACCCCTCCACTTT
>NA|TRBV27|TRBJ1-1|NA
CASSLRAANTEAFF
TGTGCCAGCAGTTTACGAGCAGCGAACACTGAAGCTTTCTTT
>NA|TRBV7-9|TRBJ1-1|few
CASSFGVYTEAFF
TGTGCCAGCAGCTTCGGGGTTTACACTGAAGCTTTCTTT
>NA|TRBV12-3/TRBV12-4|TRBJ1-5|NA
CASMSRNNQPQHF
TGTGCCAGCATGAGCAGAAACAATCAGCCCCAGCATTTT